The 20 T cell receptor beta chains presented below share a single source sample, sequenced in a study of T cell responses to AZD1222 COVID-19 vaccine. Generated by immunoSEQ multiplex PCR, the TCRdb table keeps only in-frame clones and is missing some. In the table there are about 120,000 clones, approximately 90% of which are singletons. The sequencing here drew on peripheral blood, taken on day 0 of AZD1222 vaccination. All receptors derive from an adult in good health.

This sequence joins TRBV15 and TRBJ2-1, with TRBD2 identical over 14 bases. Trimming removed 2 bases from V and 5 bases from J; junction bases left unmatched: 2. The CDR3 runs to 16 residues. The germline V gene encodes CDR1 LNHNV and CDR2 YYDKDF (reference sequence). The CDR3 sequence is CATSRRLAGGNNEQFF. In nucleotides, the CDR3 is TGTGCCACCAGCAGAAGACTAGCGGGGGGGAACAATGAGCAGTTCTTC.

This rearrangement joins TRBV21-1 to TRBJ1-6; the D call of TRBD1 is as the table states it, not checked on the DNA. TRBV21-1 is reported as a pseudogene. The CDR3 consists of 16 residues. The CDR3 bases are TGTGCCAGCAACGAGGACAGGGAGGCCTATAATTCACCCCTCCACTTT. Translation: CASNEDREAYNSPLHF.

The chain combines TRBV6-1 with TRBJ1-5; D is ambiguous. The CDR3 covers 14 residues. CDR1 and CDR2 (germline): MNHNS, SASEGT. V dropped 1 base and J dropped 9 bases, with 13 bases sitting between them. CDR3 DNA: TGTGCCAGCAGTGAAGATACCGTAGTGCCGCCCCAGCATTTT. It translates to CASSEDTVVPPQHF.

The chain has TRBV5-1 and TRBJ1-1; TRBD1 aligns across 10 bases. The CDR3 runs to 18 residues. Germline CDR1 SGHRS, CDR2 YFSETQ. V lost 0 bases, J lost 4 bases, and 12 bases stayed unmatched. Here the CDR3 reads CASSLAPIMGQGSTEAFF. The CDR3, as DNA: TGCGCCAGCAGCTTGGCCCCTATAATGGGACAGGGGAGCACTGAAGCTTTCTTT. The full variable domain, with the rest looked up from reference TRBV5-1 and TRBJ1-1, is KAGVTQTPRYLIKTRGQQVTLSCSPISGHRSVSWYQQTPGQGLQFLFEYFSETQRNKGNFPGRFSGRQFSNSRSEMNVSTLELGDSALYLCASSLAPIMGQGSTEAFFGQGTRLTVV.

CDR3 coding DNA: TGTGCCAGCAGTGACAGCGGGGGGCCTCTTGGTGAGCAGTTCTTC. Its protein is CASSDSGGPLGEQFF. The rearrangement joins TRBV6-4 to TRBJ2-1; 9 bases fit TRBD2. Losses at the gene ends were 2 bases for V and 9 bases for J; bases not matched to a gene: 8. Per the germline V gene, CDR1 is MRHNA and CDR2 is SNTAGT. The CDR3 covers 15 residues.

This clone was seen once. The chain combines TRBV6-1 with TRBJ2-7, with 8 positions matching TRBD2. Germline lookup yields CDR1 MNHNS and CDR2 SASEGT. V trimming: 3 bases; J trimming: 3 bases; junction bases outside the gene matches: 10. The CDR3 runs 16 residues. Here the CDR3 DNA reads TGTGCCAGCAGTGAGATGTTCCGGGGGGGGTACTACGAGCAGTACTTC. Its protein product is CASSEMFRGGYYEQYF.

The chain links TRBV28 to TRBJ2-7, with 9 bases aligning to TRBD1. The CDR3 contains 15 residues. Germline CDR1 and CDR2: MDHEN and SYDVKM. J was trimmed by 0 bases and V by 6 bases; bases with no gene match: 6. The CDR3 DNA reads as TGTGCCAGCAGCACCGGGACAGGGAGCTCCTACGAGCAGTACTTC. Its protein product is CASSTGTGSSYEQYF.

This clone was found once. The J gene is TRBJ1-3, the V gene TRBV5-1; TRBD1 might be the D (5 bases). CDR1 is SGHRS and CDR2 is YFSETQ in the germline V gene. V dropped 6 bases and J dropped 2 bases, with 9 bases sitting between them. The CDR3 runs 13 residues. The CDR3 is CASTDTPGNTIYF. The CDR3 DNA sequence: TGCGCCAGCACGGACACTCCTGGAAACACCATATATTTT.

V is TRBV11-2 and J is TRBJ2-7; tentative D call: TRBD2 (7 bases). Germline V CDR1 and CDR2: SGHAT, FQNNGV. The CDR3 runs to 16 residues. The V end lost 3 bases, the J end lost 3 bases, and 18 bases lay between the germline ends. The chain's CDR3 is CASSLAGEGGFYEQYF. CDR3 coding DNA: TGTGCCAGCAGCTTGGCGGGAGAGGGGGGGTTCTACGAGCAGTACTTC.

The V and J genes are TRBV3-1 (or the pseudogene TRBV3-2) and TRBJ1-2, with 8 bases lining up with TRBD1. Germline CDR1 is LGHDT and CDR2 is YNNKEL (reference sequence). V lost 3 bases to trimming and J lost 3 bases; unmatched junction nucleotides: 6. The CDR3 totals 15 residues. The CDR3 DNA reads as TGTGCCAGCAGCCACCCCGGGACAGGTTACTATGGCTACACCTTC. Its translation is CASSHPGTGYYGYTF.

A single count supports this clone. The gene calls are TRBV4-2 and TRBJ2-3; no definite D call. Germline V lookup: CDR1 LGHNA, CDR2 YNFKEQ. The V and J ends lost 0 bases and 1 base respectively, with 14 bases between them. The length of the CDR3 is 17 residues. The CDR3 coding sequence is TGTGCCAGCAGCCAAGATCAGACTTATCTCGGCACAGATACGCAGTATTTT. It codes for CASSQDQTYLGTDTQYF.

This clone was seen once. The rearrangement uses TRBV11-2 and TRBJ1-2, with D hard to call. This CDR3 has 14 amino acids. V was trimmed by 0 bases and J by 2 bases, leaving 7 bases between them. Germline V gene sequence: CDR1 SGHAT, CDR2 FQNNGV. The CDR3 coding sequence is TGTGCCAGCAGCTTAGATCCAGCAAACTATGGCTACACCTTC. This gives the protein CASSLDPANYGYTF.

CDR3 nucleotides: TGTGCCAGCTCACCAATAGATTCCCCCAGGGAGACCCAGTACTTC. Amino acid sequence: CASSPIDSPRETQYF. The genes are TRBV18 and TRBJ2-5, with D unresolved. The CDR3 contains 15 residues. Germline V gene lookup returns CDR1 KGHSH and CDR2 LQKENI. Trimming left V 2 bases short and J 5 bases short, with 15 bases between.

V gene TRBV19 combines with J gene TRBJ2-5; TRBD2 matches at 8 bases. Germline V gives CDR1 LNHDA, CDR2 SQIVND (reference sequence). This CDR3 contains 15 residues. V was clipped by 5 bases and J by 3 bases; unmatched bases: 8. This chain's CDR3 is CASSPGGAREETQYF. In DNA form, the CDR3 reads TGTGCCAGTAGTCCCGGGGGGGCTAGGGAAGAGACCCAGTACTTC.

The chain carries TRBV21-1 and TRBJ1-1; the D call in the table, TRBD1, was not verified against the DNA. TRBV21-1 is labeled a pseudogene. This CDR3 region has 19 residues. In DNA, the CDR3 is TGTGCCAGCAGCAAAAGGGATCCGGGACATAAAATTGGGGACACTGAAGCTTTCTTT. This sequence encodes CASSKRDPGHKIGDTEAFF.

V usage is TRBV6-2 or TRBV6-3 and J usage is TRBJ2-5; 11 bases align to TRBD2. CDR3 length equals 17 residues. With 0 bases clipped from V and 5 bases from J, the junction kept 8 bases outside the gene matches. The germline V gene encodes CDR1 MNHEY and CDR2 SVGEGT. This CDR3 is CASSYSTASGGPETQYF. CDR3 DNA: TGTGCCAGCAGTTACTCGACGGCTAGCGGGGGGCCGGAGACCCAGTACTTC.

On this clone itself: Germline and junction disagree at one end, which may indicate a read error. DNA for the CDR3: TGCGTCGCGGGGGGGGAAACAGATACGCAGTATTTT. Protein: CVAGGETDTQYF. The rearrangement joins TRBV2 to TRBJ2-3; 9 bases fit TRBD2. The CDR3 covers 12 residues. Germline CDR1 and CDR2: SNHLY and FYNNEI.

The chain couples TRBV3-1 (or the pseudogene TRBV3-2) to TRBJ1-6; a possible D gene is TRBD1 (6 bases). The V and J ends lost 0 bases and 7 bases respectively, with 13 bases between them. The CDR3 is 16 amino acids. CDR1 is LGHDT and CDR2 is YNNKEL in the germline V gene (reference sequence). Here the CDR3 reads CASSQDTGRGNSPLHF. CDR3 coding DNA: TGTGCCAGCAGCCAAGATACGGGAAGGGGGAATTCACCCCTCCACTTT.

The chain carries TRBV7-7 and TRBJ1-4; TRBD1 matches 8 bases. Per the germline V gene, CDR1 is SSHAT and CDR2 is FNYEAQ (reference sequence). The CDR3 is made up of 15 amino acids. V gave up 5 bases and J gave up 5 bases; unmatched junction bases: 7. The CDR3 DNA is TGTGCCAGCAGCCCCGGGGGACAGGAGAATGAAAAACTGTTTTTT. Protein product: CASSPGGQENEKLFF.

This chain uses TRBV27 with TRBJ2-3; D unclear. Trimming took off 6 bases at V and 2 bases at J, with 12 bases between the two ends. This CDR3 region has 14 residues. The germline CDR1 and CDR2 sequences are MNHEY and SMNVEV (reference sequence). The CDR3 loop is CASRSGAHTDTQYF. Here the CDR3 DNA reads TGTGCCAGCAGGAGTGGCGCCCACACAGATACGCAGTATTTT.